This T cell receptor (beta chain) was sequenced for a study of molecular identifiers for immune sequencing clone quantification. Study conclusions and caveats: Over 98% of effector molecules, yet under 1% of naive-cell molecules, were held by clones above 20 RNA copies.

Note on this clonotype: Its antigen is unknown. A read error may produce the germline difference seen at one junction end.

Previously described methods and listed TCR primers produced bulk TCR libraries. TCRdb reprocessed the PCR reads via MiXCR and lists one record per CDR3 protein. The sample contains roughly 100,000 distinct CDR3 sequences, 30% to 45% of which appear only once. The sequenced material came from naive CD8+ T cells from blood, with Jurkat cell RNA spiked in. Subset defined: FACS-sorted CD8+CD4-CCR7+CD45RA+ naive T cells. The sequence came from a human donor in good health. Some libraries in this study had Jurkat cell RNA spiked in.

The CDR3 protein is CASAITGGGTGTQYF. CDR3 bases: TGTGCCAGCGCCATAACGGGGGGAGGCACAGGTACGCAGTATTTT. The rearrangement joins TRBV6-6 to TRBJ2-3, with 7 bases fitting TRBD2. There are 15 residues in the CDR3. Germline CDR1 reads MNHNY; CDR2 reads SVGAGI (reference sequence).